The T cell receptor beta chain described here comes from a study of identifying expanded T cells in peripheral blood. Sequencing was performed with immunoSEQ multiplex PCR; in TCRdb, only in-frame clones are kept and a portion is missing. The table shows under 150,000 clones, with roughly 90% occurring only once. Looked up from germline, CDR1 is SEHNR and CDR2 is FQNEAQ (reference sequence). Trimming cost V 7 bases and J 0 bases, with 15 bases left between them. The CDR3 length is 15 residues. No infections or other immune events were documented during collection. Sequenced sample: blood. The TCR was taken from a person aged 18 to 70 in good health. The genes are TRBV7-9 and TRBJ2-5, with TRBD1 as a possible D gene (6 bases). The DNA of the CDR3 is TGTGCCAGCAAAGAGTTAGCAGGGGACCAAGAGACCCAGTACTTC. This encodes CASKELAGDQETQYF.